This entry lists 13 T cell receptor beta chains sequenced from one sample in a study of T cell repertoires in cytomegalovirus infection. These receptors have no known antigen. TCRdb processed the reads anew with MiXCR; each CDR3 protein has one entry. The data contain a few hundred thousand distinct CDR3 sequences, under 45% of them singletons. Sequencing was performed on cultured PBMCs, taken from culture after CMV antigen stimulation. The receptors shown here come from a human donor in good health (CMV status not recorded). Some clones in this sample may be carry-over from other donors' samples.

The genes are TRBV7-8 and TRBJ2-7; D is ambiguous. This CDR3 has 15 amino acids. Germline V gene lookup returns CDR1 SGHVS and CDR2 FQNEAQ. V lost 3 bases and J 2 bases, leaving 14 bases between the germline ends. In DNA form, the CDR3 reads TGTGCCAGCAGCTTTCAGGCTATCGGAACCTACGAGCAGTACTTC. Translating it yields CASSFQAIGTYEQYF.

J is TRBJ2-3 and V is TRBV28; TRBD2 matches at 10 bases. The CDR3 is 14 amino acids. Trimming took 8 bases from V and 1 from J; bases not matched to a gene: 3. CDR1 and CDR2 (germline): MDHEN, SYDVKM. CDR3 protein: CASYTSGGTDTQYF. In DNA form, the CDR3 reads TGTGCCAGCTACACTAGCGGGGGCACAGATACGCAGTATTTT. Looking up the rest from reference TRBV28 and TRBJ2-3 gives the full variable domain: DVKVTQSSRYLVKRTGEKVFLECVQDMDHENMFWYRQDPGLGLRLIYFSYDVKMKEKGDIPEGYSVSREKKERFSLILESASTNQTSMYLCASYTSGGTDTQYFGPGTRLTVL.

This clonotype was observed a few times. V usage is TRBV6-2 or TRBV6-3 and J usage is TRBJ1-5; no reliable D call. The CDR3 has 13 amino acids. Per germline, CDR1 MNHEY and CDR2 SVGEGT. V was pared by 5 bases and J by 1 base, with 6 bases between. Here the CDR3 DNA reads TGTGCCAGCAGTATTCGGAGCAATCAGCCCCAGCATTTT. Translated, it gives CASSIRSNQPQHF.

This CDR3 is CASSPQGRGNIQYF. The DNA for the CDR3 is TGTGCCAGCAGTCCCCAGGGTAGGGGGAACATTCAGTACTTC. This rearrangement joins TRBV27 to TRBJ2-4; maybe TRBD1 (6 bases). The germline V gene has CDR1 MNHEY and CDR2 SMNVEV (reference sequence). CDR3 length equals 14 residues. V lost 5 bases to trimming and J lost 7 bases, with 15 bases between them.

The chain is built from TRBV7-2 and TRBJ1-1; D not resolved. This CDR3 has 15 amino acids. V lost 5 bases to trimming and J lost 0 bases, with 13 bases between them. Germline CDR1 and CDR2: SGHTA and FQGNSA. The CDR3 region is CASSLLGLMNTEAFF. The CDR3 coding sequence is TGTGCCAGCAGCCTTCTGGGCCTCATGAACACTGAAGCTTTCTTT.

V and J are TRBV2 and TRBJ1-2, with D unresolved. Germline CDR1 reads SNHLY; CDR2 reads FYNNEI. The V end was cut by 6 bases, the J end by 3 bases, with 14 bases between. This CDR3 region has 14 residues. The DNA of the CDR3 is TGTGCCAGCAGCGAGGACGAAACCTACTATGGCTACACCTTC. Residues: CASSEDETYYGYTF. Full variable domain (remainder filled in from reference TRBV2 and TRBJ1-2): EPEVTQTPSHQVTQMGQEVILRCVPISNHLYFYWYRQILGQKVEFLVSFYNNEISEKSEIFDDQFSVERPDGSNFTLKIRSTKLEDSAMYFCASSEDETYYGYTFGSGTRLTVV.

The table lists this clonotype with a few counts. The chain couples TRBV7-8 to TRBJ2-3; maybe TRBD1 (6 bases). With 6 bases removed from V and 6 bases from J, the gap between germline ends came to 28 bases. Germline V gene sequence: CDR1 SGHVS, CDR2 FQNEAQ. The CDR3 length is 18 residues. Here the CDR3 DNA reads TGTGCCAGCAGTTTACCTCCCCAGGGGCGCGAGGTTAGGGATACGCAGTATTTT. Residues: CASSLPPQGREVRDTQYF.

The genes are TRBV6-6 and TRBJ2-5; 9 bases are shared with TRBD1. CDR1 MNHNY and CDR2 SVGAGI come from the germline V gene (reference sequence). The CDR3 totals 15 residues. The J segment lost 4 bases and the V segment lost 6 bases, leaving 9 bases of the junction unmatched. The CDR3 sequence: CASSPGQGKVETQYF. As DNA, the CDR3 is TGTGCCAGCAGCCCCGGACAGGGGAAGGTAGAGACCCAGTACTTC.

This chain links TRBV6-6 with TRBJ2-7; D is tentatively TRBD1 or TRBD2 (6 bases each). The V end was cut by 6 bases, the J end by 6 bases, with 18 bases between. The germline V gene has CDR1 MNHNY and CDR2 SVGAGI (reference sequence). This CDR3 region has 14 residues. The CDR3: CASRSPGAPVEQYF. CDR3 bases: TGTGCCAGCAGGTCCCCGGGGGCTCCCGTCGAGCAGTACTTC.

V gene TRBV7-9 combines with J gene TRBJ2-1; 8 nucleotides agree with TRBD2. Germline trimming cut 1 base from V and 2 bases from J; bases unmatched to any gene: 4. Germline-derived CDR1 and CDR2 are SEHNR and FQNEAQ (reference sequence). This CDR3 has 16 amino acids. The CDR3 nucleotides are TGTGCCAGCAGCTTAGTGCGGGGGGCAACCTACAATGAGCAGTTCTTC. Translated, it gives CASSLVRGATYNEQFF.

V gene TRBV4-1 combines with J gene TRBJ2-2; no firm D call. CDR3 size: 16 residues. The germline V and J ends were trimmed by 4 bases and 0 bases, with 12 bases remaining between them. CDR1 is MGHRA and CDR2 is YSYEKL in the germline V gene. CDR3 bases: TGCGCCAGCAGCCCGTCTTTGGGCGCGAACACCGGGGAGCTGTTTTTT. This gives the protein CASSPSLGANTGELFF.

The J gene is TRBJ2-2, the V gene TRBV18; the D is unclear. The CDR3 is 15 residues long. The V gene's germline CDR1 is KGHSH and CDR2 LQKENI. V was clipped by 2 bases and J by 10 bases, with 17 bases between them. The CDR3 DNA reads as TGTGCCAGCTCACCAGCGGCAGGTGCACCGGAGGAGCTGTTTTTT. It specifies CASSPAAGAPEELFF.

The gene calls are TRBV7-9 and TRBJ2-7; 9 nucleotides line up with TRBD1. This CDR3 has 14 amino acids. CDR1 and CDR2 from the germline V gene are SEHNR and FQNEAQ (reference sequence). V lost 8 bases and J lost 2; bases outside the gene matches: 7. The CDR3 nucleotides read TGTGCCAGCCGCGACGGACAGGGGCCCTACGAGCAGTACTTC. This sequence encodes CASRDGQGPYEQYF. The full variable domain, in which reference TRBV7-9 and TRBJ2-7 provide the parts outside the CDR3, is DTGVSQNPRHKITKRGQNVTFRCDPISEHNRLYWYRQTLGQGPEFLTYFQNEAQLEKSRLLSDRFSAERPKGSFSTLEIQRTEQGDSAMYLCASRDGQGPYEQYFGPGTRLTVT.